This TCR beta chain is drawn from a study of memory CD4+ T cells and cytomegalovirus serostatus (dated by TCRdb to the late 2010s). As for the study more broadly: The cohort comprised 33 healthy Belgian adults, 9 CMV seropositive and about 24 CMV seronegative. To replicate a published TCR-based CMV serostatus classifier, the study sequenced CD4+ memory TCRbeta repertoires from a Belgian cohort whose cytomegalovirus serostatus was known. Beyond this particular receptor, the publication reports: CMV serostatus prediction reached a median bootstrapped AUC of nearly 0.96 with the original framework and over 0.8 with a US-trained random forest. The results were interpreted as suggesting that the CMV-associated TCR signature is mostly present in the CD4+ memory repertoire. Among the 150 to 200 previously reported CMV-associated TCRbeta sequences, approximately 70 showed up in the CD4+ memory repertoires, with each one found in between one and five individuals. The original-framework classifier achieved a median bootstrapped AUC of approximately 0.96 with a 95% CI of 0.76-1.00 on the Belgian cohort. Only CD4+CD45RO+ memory cells were sequenced, in contrast to the original study, which included naive and memory CD4+ and CD8+ populations.

This clone has only a few counts. Its specific antigen is unknown. It has no much larger one-base neighbor in the sample; base qualities were not kept. The Quick-DNA Microprep Kit was used to extract genomic DNA from the sorted cells. Amplification of TCRbeta DNA was done with the immunoSEQ hsTCRbeta kit, following the protocol from the manufacturer. An Illumina MiSeq instrument was used to sequence the TCRbeta libraries. In the source study's methods: Removing out-of-frame sequences left 2,204,828 distinct TCRbeta sequences, an average of roughly 67,000 per individual. Each individual was scored using the number of some 150 previously reported CMV-associated TCRbeta sequences that the individual carried and the total number of productive distinct TCRbeta sequences. A beta-binomial model was reimplemented in Python, and scikit-learn random forests with default parameters were trained on US cohort data. Classifier performance on the Belgian cohort was reported as the median AUC with percentile confidence intervals calculated over 10,000 bootstrap iterations. TCRdb mirrors the immuneACCESS table, restricted to in-frame sequences. Some clones are absent from its copies; in checked studies, under half trace to an unresolved V gene, and the reason for the others is unknown. The V and J calls and the clone size are those of that table, but D and trimming were determined from the DNA. Counted in this sample were about 64,000 clones; 60% to 80% of them appeared once. About 1% of the sample goes to the ten largest clones.

Single viable CD3+CD4+CD8-CD45RO+ cells were sorted as memory CD4+ T cells on a FACSAria II. CMV serostatus was assessed using a Roche Elecsys assay, by which serum IgG against CMV pp150, pp28, p38 and p52 was detected. After the samples were thawed, total CD4+ T cells were enriched through positive selection using CD4 magnetic microbeads. The samples came from a different study that was designed specifically to examine the CD4+ T cell memory repertoire. Peripheral blood mononuclear cells were isolated and cryopreserved following standard operating procedures; serum was stored at -80 °C. Staining used CD3-PerCP (BW264/56), CD4-APC (RPA-T4), CD45RO-PE (UCHT1) and CD8-Pacific Orange (3B5) antibodies, with Sytox blue excluding non-viable cells. V drops 5 bases and J drops 3 bases, leaving 10 bases in between. The germline V gene gives CDR1 as SNHLY and CDR2 as FYNNEI. The CDR3 spans 13 residues, from the cysteine through the phenylalanine. The CDR3 DNA has 39 bases and is translated from base 1.

Recombination connected TRBV2 to TRBJ1-1, with no confidently assigned D gene. The material sequenced was memory CD4+ T cells from blood. The receptor was isolated from an adult in good health and CMV-seronegative. The CDR3 loop reads CASSWAADTEAFF. The DNA reads as follows: TGTGCCAGCAGTTGGGCCGCAGACACTGAAGCTTTCTTT.